This entry is about one T cell receptor (beta chain). At one end, the junction sequence differs from germline, possibly due to a read error. CDR3 size: 12 residues. Looked up from germline, CDR1 is DFQATT and CDR2 is SNEGSKA (reference sequence). This sample is part of a study of CD8+CD57+ T cells in acquired aplastic anemia. About the study: CD4+ and CD8+ cells, once sorted, gave DNA averaging approximately 3.3 ug.

Profiles of TCR beta VDJ and CDR3 were generated from a genomic DNA template. TCRdb passed the reads through MiXCR, listing each CDR3 protein once. Among 400,000 to 450,000 distinct CDR3 sequences listed, roughly 64% were seen once. The gene calls are TRBV20-1 and TRBJ2-3; 10 nucleotides agree with TRBD2. The sample consisted of sorted CD4+, CD8+, or CD8+CD57+ T cells (not recorded which) from PBMCs. The sequence was collected from a human donor in good health, serving as a control. The CDR3 DNA is TGCAGTACTAGCGGGGATACAGATACGCAGTATTTT. It encodes CSTSGDTDTQYF.